The entry below gives a single T cell receptor (beta chain) sequence along with its context. The entry originates in a study of cytomegalovirus exposure and HLA in healthy donors. The germline V gene encodes CDR1 SGHRS and CDR2 YFSETQ. V dropped 4 bases and J dropped 5 bases, with 10 bases sitting between them. CDR3 size: 12 residues. The PCR employed 60 Vbeta primers together with 13 Jbeta primers. The assay was immunoSEQ multiplex PCR, and TCRdb's table has in-frame clones only and misses some. The table lists fewer than 200,000 clones, about four fifths of them singletons, with roughly 7.7% in the top ten.

The specimen was PBMCs. This sequence was found in a woman aged 25 to 39 in good health and CMV-seropositive. The chain links TRBV5-1 to TRBJ2-7; D might be TRBD1 (6 bases). CDR3 region: CASSRNRDEQYF. The CDR3 DNA is TGCGCCAGCAGCCGAAACAGGGACGAGCAGTACTTC.